The rows below give T cell receptor beta chains drawn from one sample of a study of radiation and T cells in renal cell carcinoma. The assay was immunoSEQ multiplex PCR, and TCRdb's table has in-frame clones only and misses some. The sample yields around 140,000 clones, 70% to 90% seen once. The source was blood, collected from a patient whose treatment included radiotherapy and nephrectomy. Source of these receptors: a woman in her 50s with renal cell carcinoma. The CDR3 runs from the conserved cysteine through the conserved F or W. The order of the fields is D gene, clone size, J gene, V gene, CDR3 length, CDR3 protein, CDR3 DNA. D genes are given only for firm matches. Some rows mark clone size as missing; the rest say once, few, many or name a class of expanded clone.

TRBD2 | - | TRBJ2-4 | TRBV6-1 | 19 | CASSEGLAGGPGSKNIQYF | TGTGCCAGCAGTGAAGGACTAGCGGGAGGCCCAGGGAGCAAAAACATTCAGTACTTC
- | - | TRBJ1-2 | TRBV28 | 14 | CASSFGAGHYGYTF | TGTGCCAGCAGTTTTGGGGCGGGACACTATGGCTACACCTTC
- | - | TRBJ1-2 | TRBV7-9 | 14 | CASSLAGTDYGYTF | TGTGCCAGCAGCTTAGCCGGGACGGACTATGGCTACACCTTC
TRBD1 | - | TRBJ2-1 | TRBV7-2 | 16 | CASSYLGQGARDEQFF | TGTGCCAGCAGCTACCTGGGACAGGGGGCGCGAGATGAGCAGTTCTTC
- | - | TRBJ1-5 | TRBV30 | 13 | CAWSAVSNQPQHF | TGTGCCTGGAGTGCGGTCAGCAATCAGCCCCAGCATTTT
TRBD2 | once | TRBJ2-4 | TRBV4-3 | 13 | CASSQETSGRPYF | TGCGCCAGCAGCCAAGAGACTAGCGGGAGGCCCTACTTC
- | - | TRBJ2-7 | TRBV7-2 | 14 | CASSFAGDRYEQYF | TGTGCCAGCAGCTTTGCAGGGGATCGATACGAGCAGTACTTC
- | - | TRBJ1-1 | TRBV11-2 | 15 | CASSLGAVMNTEAFF | TGTGCCAGCAGCTTAGGGGCAGTGATGAACACTGAAGCTTTCTTT
- | - | TRBJ2-1 | TRBV5-6 | 16 | CASSLDFEGLGNEQFF | TGTGCCAGCAGCTTGGATTTTGAGGGGCTCGGCAATGAGCAGTTCTTC
- | - | TRBJ2-5 | TRBV6-5 | 14 | CASSPPGIQETQYF | TGTGCCAGCAGCCCCCCGGGAATCCAAGAGACCCAGTACTTC